The 6 T cell receptor beta chains in this list originate from one sample, sequenced in a study of blood T cell repertoires in COVID-19. Some clones are missing from TCRdb's copy, which holds only in-frame ones; the method was immunoSEQ multiplex PCR. The sample consists of fewer than 150,000 clones, about 84% of them appearing once. Sequenced sample: peripheral blood. The receptors were sampled from a human donor in a cohort sampled during active COVID-19.

The V and J genes are TRBV6-5 and TRBJ2-1; 9 positions agree with TRBD1. The CDR3 is made up of 13 amino acids. CDR1 is MNHEY, CDR2 SVGAGI, per germline. Germline trimming cut 8 bases from V and 8 bases from J; bases unmatched to any gene: 7. In DNA form, the CDR3 reads TGTGCCAGCGGTAGGGACAGGGAAGATGAGCAGTTCTTC. Translation: CASGRDREDEQFF.

The chain employs TRBV19 and TRBJ1-5; D is unresolved. This CDR3 contains 15 residues. Per the germline V gene, CDR1 is LNHDA and CDR2 is SQIVND (reference sequence). Trimming shortened V by 5 bases and J by 4 bases, and 15 bases separated the two germline ends. The chain's CDR3 is CASSGEVTPNQPQHF. Written as DNA, the CDR3 is TGTGCCAGTAGTGGAGAGGTTACCCCTAATCAGCCCCAGCATTTT.

V and J are TRBV4-3 and TRBJ2-2; D gene unclear. V was trimmed by 1 base and J by 6 bases, leaving 6 bases between them. The CDR3 sequence is 13 residues long. Germline CDR1 is LGHNA and CDR2 is YSLEER. CDR3 amino acids: CASSQASAGELFF. The CDR3 DNA reads as TGCGCCAGCAGCCAAGCGAGCGCCGGGGAGCTGTTTTTT.

The gene calls are TRBV19 and TRBJ1-5, with 8 bases matching TRBD1. The germline V gene encodes CDR1 LNHDA and CDR2 SQIVND (reference sequence). The CDR3 is made up of 18 amino acids. The trim removed 5 bases at V and 0 bases at J, leaving 12 bases unmatched. CDR3 nucleotide sequence: TGTGCCAGTAGTCTGTCCCGACTCGGACAGGGTAGCAATCAGCCCCAGCATTTT. Encoded protein: CASSLSRLGQGSNQPQHF. Complete variable domain (other parts from reference TRBV19 and TRBJ1-5): DGGITQSPKYLFRKEGQNVTLSCEQNLNHDAMYWYRQDPGQGLRLIYYSQIVNDFQKGDIAEGYSVSREKKESFPLTVTSAQKNPTAFYLCASSLSRLGQGSNQPQHFGDGTRLSIL.

V and J are TRBV4-3 and TRBJ1-6; D unresolved. The CDR3 has 14 amino acids. Trimming left V 1 base short and J 5 bases short, with 6 bases between. CDR1 and CDR2 (germline): LGHNA, YSLEER. CDR3 region: CASSQGVDNSPLHF. DNA for the CDR3: TGCGCCAGCAGCCAAGGCGTGGATAATTCACCCCTCCACTTT.

This clone was found a few times. This sequence joins TRBV4-2 and TRBJ2-3, with 9 bases matching TRBD2. Per the germline V gene, CDR1 is LGHNA and CDR2 is YNFKEQ. The ends lost 7 bases at V and 0 bases at J; junction bases unmatched: 14. The CDR3 covers 18 residues. Here the CDR3 reads CASTPGGGSGGSTDTQYF. CDR3 nucleotides: TGTGCCAGCACCCCCGGCGGAGGGAGCGGGGGGAGCACAGATACGCAGTATTTT.